Below are 4 T cell receptor beta chains sequenced from a single sample in a study of long-term antiretroviral therapy in people with HIV. Runs used v3.0 of the immunoSEQ assay and were done at survey level. Repertoires were generated with immunoSEQ multiplex PCR, while TCRdb's copy carries only in-frame clones and drops some. The table lists roughly 15,000 clones, over 75% of them singletons. The sample was unsorted PBMCs, taken 6.2 years after starting antiretroviral therapy. The receptors shown here come from a middle-aged man with HIV.

V gene TRBV7-9 combines with J gene TRBJ1-3; no reliable D call. CDR1 SEHNR and CDR2 FQNEAQ come from the germline V gene (reference sequence). The length of the CDR3 is 11 residues. V lost 3 bases and J 4 bases, leaving 1 base between the germline ends. As DNA, the CDR3 is TGTGCCAGCAGCTTGGGAAACACCATATATTTT. Its translation is CASSLGNTIYF.

The rearrangement uses TRBV7-2 and TRBJ1-2; D unresolved. CDR3 size: 11 residues. Trimming took off 0 bases at V and 12 bases at J, with 8 bases between the two ends. Looked up from germline, CDR1 is SGHTA and CDR2 is FQGNSA. The CDR3 DNA follows: TGTGCCAGCAGCTTAGCAGGGCAGGACACCTTC. Protein: CASSLAGQDTF.

This sequence joins TRBV13 and TRBJ2-2, with TRBD2 identical over 7 bases. J lost 7 bases, V lost 3 bases, and 8 bases had no gene match. This CDR3 has 15 residues. Germline CDR1 reads PRHDT; CDR2 reads FYEKMQ (reference sequence). CDR3 protein: CASSFTLAAHGELFF. The CDR3 DNA reads TGTGCCAGCAGCTTTACCCTAGCGGCTCACGGGGAGCTGTTTTTT.

The chain is built from TRBV28 and TRBJ2-3; no reliable D call. The CDR3 has 13 amino acids. V was pared by 2 bases and J by 2 bases, with 5 bases between. CDR1 MDHEN and CDR2 SYDVKM come from the germline V gene. CDR3 coding DNA: TGTGCCAGCAGTTTAGACAACACAGATACGCAGTATTTT. Translation gives CASSLDNTDTQYF.